The present T cell receptor beta chain was sequenced within a study of blood T cell repertoires in COVID-19. As for the study in general: The samples span acute and convalescent COVID-19 from the United States, Italy and Spain.

The CDR3 is made up of 15 amino acids. Per germline, CDR1 MNHNY and CDR2 SVGAGI (reference sequence). The V and J ends lost 5 bases and 1 base respectively, with 14 bases between them. Enrollees, roughly 18 to 89 years old, lived in 24 US areas. Assignments of participants to cohorts depended upon their own reported clinical history. As handled by the study authors: Estimation of nucleated cell counts relied on the amplification of reference gene primers. Profiled with immunoSEQ multiplex PCR; TCRdb holds only in-frame clones, not every one. From that table come the V and J calls and clone size; the DNA was used to work out D and trimming. Seen here are 360,000 or so clones, roughly 84% observed once, and the top ten hold 2.5% to 3%.

The origin of this receptor is a woman in her twenties or thirties who had recovered from COVID-19. Sequencing input: PBMCs or T cells enriched from blood (not recorded which). The chain carries TRBV6-6 and TRBJ1-1, with D possibly TRBD1 on 5 matching bases. CDR3 sequence reads: CASSTGGAANTEAFF. The CDR3 DNA sequence: TGTGCCAGCAGTACGGGAGGGGCAGCGAACACTGAAGCTTTCTTT.